Listed below are T cell receptor beta chains from one sample, sequenced in a study of cytomegalovirus exposure and HLA in healthy donors. Sequencing used immunoSEQ multiplex PCR; TCRdb keeps in-frame clones, though not all of them. The table records fewer than 200,000 clones, roughly 13% of them present only once. What was sequenced was PBMCs. These receptors all stem from a man aged 50 or older in good health and CMV-seropositive. CDR3s include the opening cysteine and the closing phenylalanine or tryptophan. The D gene is left open where the match is weak. Where a row states a size, it is once, few, many or the class of an expanded clone; other rows omit it.

CDR3	DNA	length	V	D	J	size
CAIAPTTDTQYF	TGTGCCATCGCACCTACTACAGATACGCAGTATTTT	12	TRBV10-3	-	TRBJ2-3	-
CASSSRRGDTQYF	TGTGCCAGCAGCTCCCGCAGGGGGGATACGCAGTATTTT	13	TRBV7-3	TRBD1	TRBJ2-3	few
CASSLQVETQYF	TGCGCCAGCAGCTTGCAGGTAGAGACCCAGTACTTC	12	TRBV5-1	-	TRBJ2-5	-
CASSLSGGETQYF	TGTGCCAGCAGCTTGTCCGGGGGTGAGACCCAGTACTTC	13	TRBV5-6	-	TRBJ2-5	-
CASGSQRGAGLGIQYF	TGTGCTAGTGGTTCTCAGCGGGGGGCCGGTTTGGGCATTCAGTACTTC	16	TRBV12-5	TRBD2	TRBJ2-4	few
CATSRDSVGGNYGYTF	TGTGCCACCAGCAGAGATTCGGTAGGAGGGAACTATGGCTACACCTTC	16	TRBV15	-	TRBJ1-2	few
CSVLGGQGDPDTQYF	TGCAGCGTTTTGGGGGGACAGGGGGACCCAGATACGCAGTATTTT	15	TRBV29-1	TRBD1	TRBJ2-3	few
CASSELGGGNEKLFF	TGTGCCAGCAGTGAATTGGGAGGGGGGAATGAAAAACTGTTTTTT	15	TRBV25-1	-	TRBJ1-4	few
CASSLGTNTEAFF	TGTGCCAGCAGCTTAGGTACAAACACTGAAGCTTTCTTT	13	TRBV7-8	-	TRBJ1-1	few
CASSPPGVGETQYF	TGTGCCAGCAGTCCCCCAGGGGTGGGGGAGACCCAGTACTTC	14	TRBV6-5	-	TRBJ2-5	few
CASTQAGLLRGGELFF	TGTGCCAGTACCCAGGCGGGGCTCCTTCGTGGCGGGGAGCTGTTTTTT	16	TRBV19	-	TRBJ2-2	few
CASSRDRDNEKLFF	TGTGCCAGCAGCCGAGACAGGGACAATGAAAAACTGTTTTTT	14	TRBV6-5	TRBD1	TRBJ1-4	-
CASSQGDVNQPQHF	TGTGCCAGCAGCCAGGGGGACGTCAATCAGCCCCAGCATTTT	14	TRBV6-4	TRBD1	TRBJ1-5	-
CASSLDRGLYNEQFF	TGTGCCAGCAGCCTGGACAGGGGCTTATACAATGAGCAGTTCTTC	15	TRBV7-9	TRBD1	TRBJ2-1	-
CASSPRSLGGETQYF	TGTGCCAGCAGCCCTAGATCGTTGGGCGGGGAGACCCAGTACTTC	15	TRBV11-2	-	TRBJ2-5	-
CASSLQGRANEQFF	TGTGCCAGCAGCTTGCAGGGCAGGGCCAATGAGCAGTTCTTC	14	TRBV5-5	-	TRBJ2-1	-
CASSIQGTPQHF	TGTGCCAGTAGTATTCAGGGGACCCCCCAGCATTTT	12	TRBV19	-	TRBJ1-5	few
CASSQGLAGGYNEQFF	TGCGCCAGCAGCCAAGGACTAGCGGGGGGGTACAATGAGCAGTTCTTC	16	TRBV5-1	TRBD2	TRBJ2-1	few
CASSLDGTGGNQPQHF	TGCGCCAGCAGCTTGGACGGGACAGGGGGCAATCAGCCCCAGCATTTT	16	TRBV5-1	TRBD1	TRBJ1-5	-
CSSSGASTDTQYF	TGCAGCTCCAGCGGGGCTAGCACAGATACGCAGTATTTT	13	TRBV29-1	TRBD2	TRBJ2-3	-
CASSEQVADTQYF	TGTGCCAGCAGTGAACAGGTCGCAGATACGCAGTATTTT	13	TRBV25-1	-	TRBJ2-3	-
CASSLDGLLNSPLHF	TGTGCCAGCAGCTTAGATGGACTGCTGAATTCACCCCTCCACTTT	15	TRBV11-2	-	TRBJ1-6	-
CASSLHPSKDEQYF	TGCGCCAGCAGCCTACATCCTAGTAAGGACGAGCAGTACTTC	14	TRBV5-1	-	TRBJ2-7	-
CASSGAQGARTDTQYF	TGTGCCAGCAGTGGGGCTCAGGGGGCTCGCACAGATACGCAGTATTTT	16	TRBV2	TRBD1	TRBJ2-3	-
CAWSSILSPYGYTF	TGTGCCTGGAGTTCAATCCTAAGCCCCTATGGCTACACCTTC	14	TRBV30	-	TRBJ1-2	-
CASSLAGMGTEAFF	TGTGCCAGCAGCTTAGCGGGGATGGGGACAGAAGCTTTCTTT	14	TRBV7-2	-	TRBJ1-1	-
CASSLQSSGGFNEQFF	TGCGCCAGCAGCTTGCAGTCTAGCGGGGGGTTCAATGAGCAGTTCTTC	16	TRBV5-1	TRBD2	TRBJ2-1	medium-sized
CASSLVALAVGSGYGYTF	TGTGCCAGCAGCTTGGTGGCGTTAGCAGTGGGTAGTGGCTATGGCTACACCTTC	18	TRBV5-5	-	TRBJ1-2	few
CASSHPGQGVETQYF	TGCGCCAGCAGCCACCCGGGACAGGGGGTTGAGACCCAGTACTTC	15	TRBV4-1	TRBD1	TRBJ2-5	few
CASSARGDRAEDTQYF	TGTGCCAGCAGCGCCAGAGGGGACAGGGCAGAAGATACGCAGTATTTT	16	TRBV9	TRBD1	TRBJ2-3	-
CASSPTVPFWRQGYTF	TGTGCCAGCAGCCCGACAGTTCCCTTTTGGCGACAGGGCTACACCTTC	16	TRBV11-2	-	TRBJ1-2	-
CASSWDRAYGYTF	TGTGCCAGCAGCTGGGACAGAGCATATGGCTACACCTTC	13	TRBV7-2	TRBD1	TRBJ1-2	-
CASSLASISGGPDTQYF	TGTGCCAGCAGCTTAGCCTCGATAAGCGGGGGGCCAGATACGCAGTATTTT	17	TRBV7-8	TRBD2	TRBJ2-3	-
CASSYRPPGTYNEQFF	TGTGCCAGCAGTTACCGACCCCCCGGGACCTACAATGAGCAGTTCTTC	16	TRBV6-6	-	TRBJ2-1	few
CASSPLDRITGELFF	TGTGCCAGCAGCCCGCTGGACAGGATCACCGGGGAGCTGTTTTTT	15	TRBV7-6	TRBD1	TRBJ2-2	-
CASSQRSLLHNEQFF	TGTGCCAGCAGCCAACGCTCTCTCCTACACAATGAGCAGTTCTTC	15	TRBV14	-	TRBJ2-1	-
CASSPQRPRAGNSPLHF	TGTGCCAGCTCACCACAGCGACCTCGGGCGGGGAATTCACCCCTCCACTTT	17	TRBV18	-	TRBJ1-6	-
CASSQGQLELFF	TGCGCCAGCAGTCAAGGACAGTTAGAGCTGTTTTTT	12	TRBV5-1	-	TRBJ2-2	few